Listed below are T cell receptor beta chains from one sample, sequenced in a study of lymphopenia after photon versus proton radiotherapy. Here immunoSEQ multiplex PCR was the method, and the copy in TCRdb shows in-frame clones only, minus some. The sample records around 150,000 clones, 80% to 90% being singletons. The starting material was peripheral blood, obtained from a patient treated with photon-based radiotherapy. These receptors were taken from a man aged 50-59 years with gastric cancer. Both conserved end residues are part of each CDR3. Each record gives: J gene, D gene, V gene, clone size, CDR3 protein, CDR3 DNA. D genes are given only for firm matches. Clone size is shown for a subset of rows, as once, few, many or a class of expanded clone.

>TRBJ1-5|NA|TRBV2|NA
CASSKGQGGQPQHF
TGTGCCAGCAGTAAGGGGCAGGGAGGTCAGCCCCAGCATTTT
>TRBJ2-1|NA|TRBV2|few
CASTIGRDRFDEQFF
TGTGCCAGCACCATAGGGAGGGACAGGTTCGATGAGCAGTTCTTC
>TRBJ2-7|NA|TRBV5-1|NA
CASSFDDYEQYF
TGCGCCAGCAGCTTCGACGACTACGAGCAGTACTTC
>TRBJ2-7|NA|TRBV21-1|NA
CASSKEIRTSPYEQYF
TGTGCCAGCAGCAAAGAGATCCGGACTAGCCCCTACGAGCAGTACTTC
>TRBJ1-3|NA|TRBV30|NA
CACTPSGNTIYF
TGTGCCTGTACACCCTCTGGAAACACCATATATTTT
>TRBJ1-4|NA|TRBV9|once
CASSEQGLENEKLFF
TGTGCCAGCAGCGAGCAGGGGTTAGAGAATGAAAAACTGTTTTTT
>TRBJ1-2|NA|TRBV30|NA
CAWTYRGGNYGYTF
TGTGCCTGGACATATAGAGGGGGGAACTATGGCTACACCTTC
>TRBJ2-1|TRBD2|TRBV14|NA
CASSQAGREQFF
TGTGCCAGCAGCCAAGCCGGGAGGGAGCAGTTCTTC
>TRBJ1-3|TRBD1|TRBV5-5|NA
CASSGGTGSSGNTIYF
TGTGCCAGCAGCGGTGGGACAGGTAGTTCTGGAAACACCATATATTTT
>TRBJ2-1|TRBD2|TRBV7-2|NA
CASSLFGRAEGEQFF
TGTGCCAGCAGCTTATTCGGGAGGGCCGAAGGTGAGCAGTTCTTC
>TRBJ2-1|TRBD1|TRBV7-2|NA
CASSRPRGPSPYNEQFF
TGTGCCAGCAGCAGACCCAGGGGGCCTTCCCCCTACAATGAGCAGTTCTTC
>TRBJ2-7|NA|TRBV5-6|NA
CASSDTTYEQYF
TGTGCCAGTTCCGATACCACCTACGAGCAGTACTTC
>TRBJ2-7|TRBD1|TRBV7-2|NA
CASSNRGDYEQYF
TGTGCCAGCAGTAACAGGGGCGACTACGAGCAGTACTTC
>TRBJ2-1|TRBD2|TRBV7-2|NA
CASSPSRERSYNEQFF
TGTGCCAGCAGCCCCTCGCGGGAGCGCTCCTACAATGAGCAGTTCTTC